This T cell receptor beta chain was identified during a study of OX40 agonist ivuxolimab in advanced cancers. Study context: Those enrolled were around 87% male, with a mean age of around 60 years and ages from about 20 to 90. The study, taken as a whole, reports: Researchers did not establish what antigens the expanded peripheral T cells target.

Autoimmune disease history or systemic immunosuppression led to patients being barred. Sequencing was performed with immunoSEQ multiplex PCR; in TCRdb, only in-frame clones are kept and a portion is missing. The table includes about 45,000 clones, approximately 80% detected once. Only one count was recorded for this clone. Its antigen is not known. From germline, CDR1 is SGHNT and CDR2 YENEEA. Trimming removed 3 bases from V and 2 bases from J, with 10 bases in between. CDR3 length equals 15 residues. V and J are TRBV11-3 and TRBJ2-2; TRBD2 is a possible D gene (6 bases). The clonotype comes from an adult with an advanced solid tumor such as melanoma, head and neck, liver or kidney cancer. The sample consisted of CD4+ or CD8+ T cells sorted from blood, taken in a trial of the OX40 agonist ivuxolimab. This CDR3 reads CASSFRLENTGELFF. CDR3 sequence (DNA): TGTGCCAGCAGCTTTCGACTAGAAAACACCGGGGAGCTGTTTTTT.